Presented here are 21 T cell receptor beta chains from one specimen sequenced in a study of control samples from healthy donors and cancer patients. Clones were sequenced by immunoSEQ multiplex PCR, and TCRdb holds only the in-frame ones, with some missing. The table has just over 150,000 clones, approximately 93% seen once. Sequencing was carried out using blood. These receptors originate from a woman between 40 and 55 years old in good health.

The genes are TRBV5-1 and TRBJ2-7; TRBD1 aligns across 8 bases. The CDR3 is 16 residues long. J lost 2 bases, V lost 2 bases, and 9 bases had no gene match. The germline CDR1 and CDR2 sequences are SGHRS and YFSETQ. The CDR3 DNA follows: TGCGCCAGCAGCTTCCGACCGGGACAGGACACCTACGAGCAGTACTTC. Residues: CASSFRPGQDTYEQYF.

The chain uses TRBV14 and TRBJ1-1; D unresolved. CDR3 length: 16 residues. V was pared by 1 base and J by 6 bases, with 18 bases between. The germline V gene has CDR1 SGHDN and CDR2 FVKESK. CDR3 bases: TGTGCCAGCAGCCAAGGTTCGACTGCCGGGAGACCTGAAGCTTTCTTT. Its translation: CASSQGSTAGRPEAFF.

The rearrangement joins TRBV6-6 to TRBJ1-2; D call uncertain. This CDR3 region has 15 residues. Trimming took 2 bases from V and 7 from J, leaving 17 bases between them. CDR1 and CDR2 (germline): MNHNY, SVGAGI (reference sequence). The CDR3: CASSYGGYSRGGYTF. DNA for the CDR3: TGTGCCAGCAGTTACGGAGGTTACAGTCGTGGTGGCTACACCTTC.

This chain joins TRBV4-3 and TRBJ1-5, with D tentatively TRBD1 (5 bases). Deletions cut 0 bases from V and 7 bases from J, with 13 bases between. The CDR3 is 15 amino acids. Germline V lookup: CDR1 LGHNA, CDR2 YSLEER. In nucleotides, the CDR3 is TGCGCCAGCAGCCAAGATTTCGGGGGTGGGCAGCCCCAGCATTTT. This gives the protein CASSQDFGGGQPQHF.

The CDR3 nucleotides are TGTGCCAGCAGCCAAGATAGGGGTCTGACCGGGGAGCTGTTTTTT. As protein: CASSQDRGLTGELFF. The chain couples TRBV3-1 (or the pseudogene TRBV3-2) to TRBJ2-2; D may be TRBD1 (5 bases). Germline CDR1 and CDR2: LGHDT and YNNKEL (reference sequence). The CDR3 consists of 15 residues. V lost 0 bases to trimming and J lost 5 bases, with 10 bases between them.

The V gene is TRBV6-5, the J gene TRBJ1-1, with 7 bases that match TRBD1. V gave up 5 bases and J gave up 0 bases; unmatched junction bases: 6. CDR3 length: 15 residues. In germline, CDR1 is MNHEY, CDR2 SVGAGI. The CDR3 loop reads CASSLTGEMNTEAFF. In DNA, the CDR3 is TGTGCCAGCAGTCTTACAGGGGAAATGAACACTGAAGCTTTCTTT.

The V and J genes are TRBV10-3 and TRBJ1-1, with D perhaps TRBD1 (5 bases). The CDR3 loop spans 12 amino acids. From germline, CDR1 is ENHRY and CDR2 SYGVKD. The V end was cut by 6 bases, the J end by 6 bases, with 11 bases between. CDR3 sequence: CAISGDFSEAFF. The DNA for the CDR3 is TGTGCCATCAGCGGGGACTTCTCTGAAGCTTTCTTT.

This clone has a count of ten or more. The chain joins TRBV27 to TRBJ1-1; D gene uncertain. CDR3 length: 12 residues. The V end was cut by 6 bases, the J end by 3 bases, with 8 bases between. Germline CDR1 reads MNHEY; CDR2 reads SMNVEV (reference sequence). DNA for the CDR3: TGTGCCAGCAGGGATGGGTACACTGAAGCTTTCTTT. It codes for CASRDGYTEAFF.

CDR3 protein: CASSLAGPPRTEAFF. The CDR3, as DNA: TGTGCCAGCAGCTTAGCCGGCCCCCCCCGGACTGAAGCTTTCTTT. V usage is TRBV7-2 and J usage is TRBJ1-1; no firm D call. This CDR3 region has 15 residues. Germline V gene sequence: CDR1 SGHTA, CDR2 FQGNSA. Between the trimmed V and J ends, which lost 0 bases and 5 bases, there was a span of 13 bases.

The V gene is TRBV2, the J gene TRBJ2-2; D not resolved. CDR3 length: 15 amino acids. Per the germline V gene, CDR1 is SNHLY and CDR2 is FYNNEI. V lost 8 bases and J 3 bases, leaving 16 bases between the germline ends. Here the CDR3 DNA reads TGTGCCAGCTCGCGTTGGACCCCGGACACCGGGGAGCTGTTTTTT. Its translation: CASSRWTPDTGELFF.

This rearrangement joins TRBV27 to TRBJ1-2; TRBD1 might be the D (6 bases). V was clipped by 1 base and J by 7 bases, with 10 bases between them. CDR1 is MNHEY, CDR2 SMNVEV, per germline (reference sequence). The CDR3 runs to 13 residues. CDR3 amino acids: CASSLFGGAGYTF. In DNA, the CDR3 is TGTGCCAGCAGTTTATTCGGGGGGGCTGGCTACACCTTC.

The chain has TRBV18 and TRBJ1-5; D might be TRBD1 (5 bases). Germline-derived CDR1 and CDR2 are KGHSH and LQKENI. Trimming stripped 3 bases from V and 3 bases from J, with 9 bases between. CDR3 length equals 14 residues. The CDR3 loop is CASSPTRDNQPQHF. The CDR3 DNA reads as TGTGCCAGCTCACCGACCAGGGACAATCAGCCCCAGCATTTT.

The chain links TRBV27 to TRBJ2-7; D unclear. The CDR3 contains 12 residues. V lost 7 bases to trimming and J lost 5 bases, with 12 bases between them. Germline CDR1 MNHEY, CDR2 SMNVEV (reference sequence). Here the CDR3 reads CASISALHEQYF. In DNA form, the CDR3 reads TGTGCCAGCATCAGTGCTCTGCACGAGCAGTACTTC.

This chain joins TRBV7-9 and TRBJ1-1; tentatively, D is TRBD1 (5 bases). V lost 6 bases, J lost 3 bases, and 23 bases lay in between. The CDR3 spans 17 residues. Germline V gives CDR1 SEHNR, CDR2 FQNEAQ (reference sequence). This CDR3 is CASRRRGEAGPHTEAFF. The CDR3, as DNA: TGTGCCAGCAGACGAAGGGGCGAGGCAGGCCCACACACTGAAGCTTTCTTT.

The chain recombines TRBV19 with TRBJ2-5, with D possibly being TRBD2 (5 bases). The CDR3 is 14 residues long. V lost 3 bases to trimming and J lost 4 bases, with 12 bases between them. Germline V lookup: CDR1 LNHDA, CDR2 SQIVND (reference sequence). This chain's CDR3 is CASSIHRGAETQYF. The CDR3 bases are TGTGCCAGTAGTATTCATCGGGGAGCAGAGACCCAGTACTTC.

This clone was counted between two and nine times. The same CDR3 also results from other DNA sequences found in this sample. The J gene is TRBJ1-5, the V gene TRBV3-1 (or the pseudogene TRBV3-2); no definite D call. The CDR3 has 13 residues. Per germline, CDR1 LGHDT and CDR2 YNNKEL (reference sequence). With 0 bases removed from V and 4 bases from J, the gap between germline ends came to 4 bases. CDR3 residues: CASSQDSNQPQHF. The CDR3 bases are TGTGCCAGCAGCCAAGACTCGAATCAGCCCCAGCATTTT.

The chain uses TRBV9 and TRBJ2-1; D unresolved. The CDR3 is made up of 16 amino acids. Per the germline V gene, CDR1 is SGDLS and CDR2 is YYNGEE. With 1 base removed from V and 0 bases from J, the gap between germline ends came to 11 bases. CDR3 residues: CASSVSGVNSYNEQFF. As DNA, the CDR3 is TGTGCCAGCAGCGTAAGTGGAGTTAACTCCTACAATGAGCAGTTCTTC.

The V call is TRBV5-6, the J call TRBJ2-1; 12 bases are shared with TRBD2. The CDR3 consists of 15 residues. The J segment lost 7 bases and the V segment lost 5 bases, leaving 7 bases of the junction unmatched. In germline, CDR1 is SGHDT, CDR2 YYEEEE. The CDR3 DNA is TGTGCCAGCAGGAGGTGGCTAGCGGGGGGGAATGAGCAGTTCTTC. It yields the protein CASRRWLAGGNEQFF.

The rearrangement links TRBV7-2 to TRBJ1-1; 7 bases line up with TRBD1. The germline V gene encodes CDR1 SGHTA and CDR2 FQGNSA. V trimming: 5 bases; J trimming: 8 bases; junction bases outside the gene matches: 8. There are 13 residues in the CDR3. This CDR3 reads CASSDTPGGEAFF. In DNA, the CDR3 is TGTGCCAGCAGCGATACCCCAGGGGGAGAAGCTTTCTTT.

This clone was counted between two and nine times. The rearrangement links TRBV7-9 to TRBJ1-5, with TRBD1 matching over 7 bases. V dropped 6 bases and J dropped 2; count of bases not matched to a gene: 7. There are 15 residues in the CDR3. CDR1 and CDR2 from the germline V gene are SEHNR and FQNEAQ (reference sequence). The CDR3 DNA sequence: TGTGCCAGCAGTCATGACAGGGCTGGCAATCAGCCCCAGCATTTT. Translating it yields CASSHDRAGNQPQHF.

The V call is TRBV6-5, the J call TRBJ2-7, with TRBD1 matching 11 bases. The CDR3 sequence is 14 residues long. V lost 2 bases and J lost 3; bases outside the gene matches: 0. Germline CDR1 reads MNHEY; CDR2 reads SVGAGI. This CDR3 reads CASSYGTGGYEQYF. The DNA of the CDR3 is TGTGCCAGCAGTTACGGGACAGGGGGCTACGAGCAGTACTTC.